These 4 T cell receptor beta chains were all obtained from the same sample, sequenced in a study of blood T cell repertoires in COVID-19. Libraries were prepared by immunoSEQ multiplex PCR; TCRdb keeps only in-frame clonotypes and omits some of them. Here the sample spans 200,000 to 250,000 clones, 80% to 95% being singletons. Sequences were obtained from peripheral blood. The source of these receptors is a man aged 60 to 69 with COVID-19, enrolled during active disease.

The rearrangement uses TRBV5-8 and TRBJ1-5; 8 bases map to TRBD1. This CDR3 is built from 15 residues. Trimming removed 3 bases from V and 0 bases from J; junction bases left unmatched: 2. Germline V gives CDR1 SGHTS, CDR2 YDEGEE. CDR3 nucleotides: TGTGCCAGCAGCTGGACAGGGATTAGCAATCAGCCCCAGCATTTT. This sequence encodes CASSWTGISNQPQHF.

The chain is built from TRBV7-9 and TRBJ1-3; D not resolved. With 2 bases removed from V and 8 bases from J, the gap between germline ends came to 4 bases. Per germline, CDR1 SEHNR and CDR2 FQNEAQ (reference sequence). This CDR3 has 11 amino acids. This CDR3 reads CASSLSDTIYF. The CDR3, as DNA: TGTGCCAGCAGCTTATCGGACACCATATATTTT.

This chain connects TRBV18 to TRBJ1-1; D is possibly TRBD1 (5 bases). The length of the CDR3 is 15 residues. Trimming took 1 base from V and 1 from J, leaving 10 bases between them. Germline CDR1 and CDR2: KGHSH and LQKENI. The CDR3 loop is CASSPHPTGNTEAFF. The CDR3 DNA reads TGTGCCAGCTCACCACACCCAACAGGGAACACTGAAGCTTTCTTT.

The chain recombines TRBV5-4 with TRBJ1-6, with 9 bases matching TRBD1. V lost 4 bases, J lost 7 bases, and 3 bases stayed unmatched. The CDR3 extends over 14 amino acids. Germline CDR1 is SGHNT and CDR2 is YYREEE (reference sequence). The CDR3 bases are TGTGCCAGCAGCGCCGGGACAGGGAATTCACCCCTCCACTTT. The encoded protein is CASSAGTGNSPLHF.